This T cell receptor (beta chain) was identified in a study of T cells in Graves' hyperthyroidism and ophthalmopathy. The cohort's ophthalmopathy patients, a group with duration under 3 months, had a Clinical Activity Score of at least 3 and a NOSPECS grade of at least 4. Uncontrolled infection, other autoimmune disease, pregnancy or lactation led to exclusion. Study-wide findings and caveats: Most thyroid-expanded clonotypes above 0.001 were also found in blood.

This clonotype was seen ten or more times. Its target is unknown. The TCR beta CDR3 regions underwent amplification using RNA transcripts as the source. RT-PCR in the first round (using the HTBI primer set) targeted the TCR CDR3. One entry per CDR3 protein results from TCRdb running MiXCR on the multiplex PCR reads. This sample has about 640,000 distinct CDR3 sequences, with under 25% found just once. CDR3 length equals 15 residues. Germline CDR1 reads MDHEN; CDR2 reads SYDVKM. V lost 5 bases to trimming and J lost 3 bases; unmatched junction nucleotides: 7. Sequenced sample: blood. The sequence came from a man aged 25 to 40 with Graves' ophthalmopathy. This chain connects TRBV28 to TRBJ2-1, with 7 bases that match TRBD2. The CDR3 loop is CASSPQAGFYNEQFF. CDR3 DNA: TGTGCCAGCAGTCCCCAAGCGGGGTTCTACAATGAGCAGTTCTTC. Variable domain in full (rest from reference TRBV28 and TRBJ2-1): DVKVTQSSRYLVKRTGEKVFLECVQDMDHENMFWYRQDPGLGLRLIYFSYDVKMKEKGDIPEGYSVSREKKERFSLILESASTNQTSMYLCASSPQAGFYNEQFFGPGTRLTVL.